This is a list of T cell receptor beta chains from one sample in a study of blood T cell repertoires in COVID-19. Profiling relied on immunoSEQ multiplex PCR, and the TCRdb table lists in-frame clones only, not all of them. There are about 120,000 clones in the sample; around 84% occur only once, and over 3% lies in the top ten. Specimen: PBMCs or T cells enriched from blood (not recorded which). These receptors all come from a woman younger than 45 who had recovered from COVID-19. The CDR3 runs from the conserved cysteine through the conserved F or W. The order of the fields is clone size, D gene, V gene, J gene, CDR3 protein, CDR3 DNA. The D gene is left open where the match is weak. Not every row has a clone size; where given, it reads once, few, many or a size class.

>.|.|TRBV2|TRBJ2-1
CASNSQVPNEQFF
TGTGCCAGCAATTCGCAGGTACCAAATGAGCAGTTCTTC
>few|.|TRBV18|TRBJ1-2
CASSPSPPPNYGYTF
TGTGCCAGCTCACCAAGCCCCCCGCCCAACTATGGCTACACCTTC
>.|TRBD1|TRBV30|TRBJ1-6
CAWISRDRGVISPLHF
TGTGCCTGGATTAGCCGGGACAGGGGTGTGATCTCACCCCTCCACTTT
>.|TRBD1|TRBV7-8|TRBJ1-1
CASSRRQSKQGARVNTEAFF
TGTGCCAGCAGCCGACGACAGTCGAAACAGGGGGCGCGGGTGAACACTGAAGCTTTCTTT
>.|TRBD1|TRBV19|TRBJ1-4
CASSLLQGQGGKLFF
TGTGCCAGTAGTCTCCTTCAGGGACAGGGCGGAAAACTGTTTTTT
>.|TRBD1|TRBV14|TRBJ1-2
CASSQDRGASGYTF
TGTGCCAGCAGTCAGGACAGGGGGGCGAGCGGCTACACCTTC
>.|.|TRBV2|TRBJ1-5
CASRGPGVSNQPQHF
TGTGCCAGCAGGGGCCCAGGGGTTAGCAATCAGCCCCAGCATTTT
>.|.|TRBV6-5|TRBJ1-5
CASSRGQNQPQHF
TGTGCCAGCAGCCGTGGACAGAATCAGCCCCAGCATTTT
>.|TRBD1|TRBV29-1|TRBJ1-1
CSGTGGSEAFF
TGCAGCGGCACAGGGGGCAGTGAAGCTTTCTTT
>.|TRBD1|TRBV28|TRBJ1-6
CASRGQGSASPLHF
TGTGCCAGCAGGGGACAGGGGTCCGCTTCACCCCTCCACTTT
>.|TRBD1|TRBV27|TRBJ1-6
CASSPRQGMGSPLHF
TGTGCCAGCAGTCCTCGACAGGGAATGGGTTCACCCCTCCACTTT
>.|.|TRBV5-1|TRBJ1-1
CASSSQVNTEAFF
TGCGCCAGCAGCTCTCAGGTTAACACTGAAGCTTTCTTT
>once|.|TRBV24-1|TRBJ2-7
CATSDSPGSDSGRTYEQYF
TGTGCCACCAGTGATTCCCCCGGGTCAGATAGCGGAAGAACCTACGAGCAGTACTTC
>.|.|TRBV29-1|TRBJ2-2
CSVLSGTGELFF
TGCAGCGTGCTTAGCGGTACCGGGGAGCTGTTTTTT
>.|TRBD1|TRBV7-6|TRBJ2-2
CASSLRAGGADTGELFF
TGTGCCAGCAGCTTAAGGGCAGGGGGCGCGGACACCGGGGAGCTGTTTTTT
>.|.|TRBV10-3|TRBJ1-1
CAIGSADMNTEAFF
TGTGCCATCGGTTCGGCCGACATGAACACTGAAGCTTTCTTT
>.|.|TRBV27|TRBJ1-1
CASTPRQGNTEAFF
TGTGCCAGCACCCCCCGGCAGGGTAACACTGAAGCTTTCTTT
>.|.|TRBV25-1|TRBJ2-5
CASSDLDFGETQYF
TGTGCCAGCAGTGACCTGGACTTTGGAGAGACCCAGTACTTC
>.|.|TRBV4-3|TRBJ2-5
CASSQVTGLQETQYF
TGCGCCAGCAGCCAAGTGACAGGCCTCCAAGAGACCCAGTACTTC
>.|TRBD2|TRBV28|TRBJ2-3
CASSLSSRAGRTDTQYF
TGTGCCAGCAGTTTATCGTCGAGAGCGGGGCGCACAGATACGCAGTATTTT
>.|TRBD2|TRBV19|TRBJ2-3
CATRTSGLTDTQYF
TGTGCCACTAGGACTAGCGGACTCACAGATACGCAGTATTTT
>few|TRBD2|TRBV4-2|TRBJ2-3
CASSWLAGAGTDTQYF
TGTGCCAGCAGCTGGCTAGCGGGAGCTGGCACAGATACGCAGTATTTT
>.|TRBD2|TRBV7-2|TRBJ2-7
CASSASSGWSYEQYF
TGTGCCAGCAGCGCCTCTAGCGGGTGGAGCTACGAGCAGTACTTC
>once|.|TRBV5-6|TRBJ2-2
CASSLDQFTGELFF
TGTGCCAGCAGCTTGGACCAGTTCACCGGGGAGCTGTTTTTT
>.|.|TRBV21-1|TRBJ2-7
CASSSQPDSTYEQYF
TGTGCCAGCAGCAGCCAGCCGGACTCAACCTACGAGCAGTACTTC
>.|TRBD1|TRBV19|TRBJ1-1
CASSIGTANTEAFF
TGTGCCAGTAGTATCGGGACAGCCAACACTGAAGCTTTCTTT
>.|.|TRBV2|TRBJ1-2
CASSDRGDYGYTF
TGTGCCAGCAGTGACAGGGGTGACTATGGCTACACCTTC
>.|.|TRBV9|TRBJ2-4
CASSVGSNLAKNIQYF
TGTGCCAGCAGCGTGGGCTCCAATTTGGCCAAAAACATTCAGTACTTC
>.|TRBD2|TRBV29-1|TRBJ2-3
CSVRGTSGRPSTDTQYF
TGCAGCGTTCGGGGAACTAGCGGGAGGCCTAGCACAGATACGCAGTATTTT
>.|.|TRBV11-2|TRBJ1-6
CASSLQYGSYNSPLHF
TGTGCCAGCAGCTTACAATACGGTTCCTATAATTCACCCCTCCACTTT
>.|.|TRBV19|TRBJ1-5
CASSIGLNSNQPQHF
TGTGCCAGTAGTATCGGACTAAATAGCAATCAGCCCCAGCATTTT
>.|TRBD2|TRBV19|TRBJ2-7
CASSIAWGTTYEQYF
TGTGCCAGTAGTATAGCGTGGGGGACTACCTACGAGCAGTACTTC
>.|.|TRBV5-6|TRBJ2-3
CASSADTTSGDTQYF
TGTGCCAGCAGCGCGGACACAACCTCCGGAGATACGCAGTATTTT
>.|TRBD2|TRBV18|TRBJ2-1
CASSPPGTSDYNEQFF
TGTGCCAGCTCACCACCCGGGACTAGCGATTACAATGAGCAGTTCTTC
>.|.|TRBV6-4|TRBJ1-5
CASRCGRQVRRSNQPQHF
TGTGCCAGCAGGTGCGGACGACAGGTTCGTCGTAGCAATCAGCCCCAGCATTTT
>.|TRBD2|TRBV10-3|TRBJ2-1
CATVLAGSYNEQFF
TGTGCCACGGTACTAGCGGGGTCCTACAATGAGCAGTTCTTC
>.|.|TRBV19|TRBJ1-1
CASTPGADDGTEAFF
TGTGCCAGTACCCCGGGAGCAGATGACGGCACTGAAGCTTTCTTT
>once|TRBD2|TRBV11-3|TRBJ2-2
CASSPGGRPGLAANTGELFF
TGTGCCAGCAGCCCCGGGGGGCGTCCGGGACTAGCAGCGAACACCGGGGAGCTGTTTTTT
>.|TRBD2|TRBV5-4|TRBJ2-3
CASSSGGGALDTQYF
TGTGCCAGCAGCTCTGGCGGGGGGGCACTAGATACGCAGTATTTT
>.|.|TRBV7-9|TRBJ2-7
CASSTSGDYEQYF
TGTGCCAGCAGTACTAGTGGGGACTACGAGCAGTACTTC
>.|.|TRBV11-3|TRBJ1-1
CASSLGPRNTEAFF
TGTGCCAGCAGCTTAGGGCCAAGAAACACTGAAGCTTTCTTT
>.|.|TRBV28|TRBJ1-1
CASREQGSATEAFF
TGTGCCAGCAGAGAACAGGGCAGTGCCACTGAAGCTTTCTTT
>.|TRBD1|TRBV28|TRBJ1-1
CASSLRTGWLAEAFF
TGTGCCAGCAGTTTACGGACAGGGTGGTTGGCTGAAGCTTTCTTT
>few|.|TRBV15|TRBJ1-6
CATSRDRENSPLHF
TGTGCCACCAGCAGAGACAGGGAAAATTCACCCCTCCACTTT
>.|TRBD1|TRBV10-3|TRBJ1-4
CATTGTGDEKLFF
TGTGCCACTACCGGGACAGGGGACGAAAAACTGTTTTTT
>.|.|TRBV9|TRBJ1-6
CASSVAREMSSYNSPLHF
TGTGCCAGCAGCGTAGCGAGGGAGATGAGCTCCTATAATTCACCCCTCCACTTT
>.|TRBD1|TRBV28|TRBJ1-4
CASSLRTGRGEKLFF
TGTGCCAGCAGTTTACGGACAGGGAGGGGTGAAAAACTGTTTTTT
>.|.|TRBV28|TRBJ1-4
CASSPFRTNEKLFF
TGTGCCAGCAGTCCTTTCCGGACTAATGAAAAACTGTTTTTT
>.|TRBD1|TRBV4-3|TRBJ1-2
CASSQSTGANYGYTF
TGCGCCAGCAGCCAATCGACAGGGGCAAACTATGGCTACACCTTC
>.|.|TRBV19|TRBJ1-1
CASSIRTRTEDTEAFF
TGTGCCAGTAGTATCCGTACCCGGACAGAAGACACTGAAGCTTTCTTT
>.|TRBD2|TRBV25-1|TRBJ2-7
CASRGAGSYEQYF
TGTGCCAGCAGGGGAGCGGGGAGCTACGAGCAGTACTTC